Listed below are T cell receptor beta chains from one sample, sequenced in a study of blood T cells in healthy people across ages. TCRdb re-analysed the 5' RACE reads in MiXCR, keeping a single row per CDR3 protein. The data contain 600,000 to 1,000,000 distinct CDR3 sequences, 20% to 30% of them seen just once; the ten biggest clones take up approximately 3.7%. This sample was shared with a second study, whose subject was T cells of mothers and their children.

Input material: blood. The receptors shown here come from a boy aged 10-17 years in good health. Both conserved end residues are part of each CDR3. D genes are given only for firm matches. Expanded clones are given a class, and other clones once, few, many or no size at all.

clone_size: few; d_call: TRBD2; j_call: TRBJ2-7; v_call: TRBV5-5; cdr3_nt: TGTGCCAGCAGCGTTACTAGCGGGAGGGCCGAGCAGTACTTC; cdr3_aa: CASSVTSGRAEQYF
clone_size: NA; d_call: NA; j_call: TRBJ2-1; v_call: TRBV2; cdr3_nt: TGTGCCAGCAGTGATTGGGGGGTCAAGGGGAATGAGCAGTTCTTC; cdr3_aa: CASSDWGVKGNEQFF
clone_size: NA; d_call: NA; j_call: TRBJ2-7; v_call: TRBV27; cdr3_nt: TGTGCCAGCAGTTCGATGGACAGTTACGAGCAGTACTTC; cdr3_aa: CASSSMDSYEQYF
clone_size: once; d_call: NA; j_call: TRBJ2-1; v_call: TRBV7-3; cdr3_nt: TGTGCCAGCAGCCCTGAATTTCGTTTCTACAATGAGCAGTTCTTC; cdr3_aa: CASSPEFRFYNEQFF
clone_size: few; d_call: TRBD1; j_call: TRBJ2-4; v_call: TRBV20-1; cdr3_nt: TGCAGTGCTATTCAGACAGGGAAAGCCAAAAACACTCAGTACTTC; cdr3_aa: CSAIQTGKAKNTQYF
clone_size: few; d_call: NA; j_call: TRBJ2-1; v_call: TRBV7-2; cdr3_nt: TGTGCCAGCAGCTTAGAAGAATACAATGAGCAGTTCTTC; cdr3_aa: CASSLEEYNEQFF
clone_size: NA; d_call: TRBD2; j_call: TRBJ2-7; v_call: TRBV20-1; cdr3_nt: TGCAGTGCTAGAGATCCTGCTAGCGGTGCTTCCTACGAGCAGTACTTC; cdr3_aa: CSARDPASGASYEQYF
clone_size: NA; d_call: TRBD1; j_call: TRBJ2-7; v_call: TRBV27; cdr3_nt: TGTGCCAGCAGTTTATCGACAGGGGGCGGTTACGAGCAGTACTTC; cdr3_aa: CASSLSTGGGYEQYF
clone_size: NA; d_call: NA; j_call: TRBJ2-1; v_call: TRBV7-6; cdr3_nt: TGTGCCAGCAGCTTAATATTGAGGGAAGAGCAGTTCTTC; cdr3_aa: CASSLILREEQFF
clone_size: NA; d_call: NA; j_call: TRBJ1-2; v_call: TRBV14; cdr3_nt: TGTGCCAGCAGCCAACTTGGTAGGGTGAACTATGGCTACACCTTC; cdr3_aa: CASSQLGRVNYGYTF
clone_size: many; d_call: NA; j_call: TRBJ2-5; v_call: TRBV5-1; cdr3_nt: TGTGCCAGCAGCCTCACAGGGTCAGAGACCCAGTACTTC; cdr3_aa: CASSLTGSETQYF
clone_size: few; d_call: NA; j_call: TRBJ2-1; v_call: TRBV7-9; cdr3_nt: TGTGCCAGCAGTTCGGACCAGAAGACAAATGAGCAGTTCTTC; cdr3_aa: CASSSDQKTNEQFF
clone_size: many; d_call: TRBD1; j_call: TRBJ1-1; v_call: TRBV12-3/TRBV12-4; cdr3_nt: TGTGCCAGCAGTTTACGACAGGGGGCGAACACTGAAGCTTTCTTT; cdr3_aa: CASSLRQGANTEAFF
clone_size: NA; d_call: NA; j_call: TRBJ1-4; v_call: TRBV3-1; cdr3_nt: TGTGCCAGCAGCCAAGTGAACGGGCCGGGTGAAAAACTGTTTTTT; cdr3_aa: CASSQVNGPGEKLFF
clone_size: NA; d_call: NA; j_call: TRBJ2-7; v_call: TRBV7-2; cdr3_nt: TGTGCCAGCAGCTTACAAAGTTCGGGTCTCGAGCAGTACTTC; cdr3_aa: CASSLQSSGLEQYF
clone_size: NA; d_call: NA; j_call: TRBJ2-7; v_call: TRBV6-6; cdr3_nt: TGTGCCAGCGGAGACAACTACTACGAGCAGTACTTC; cdr3_aa: CASGDNYYEQYF
clone_size: NA; d_call: NA; j_call: TRBJ1-1; v_call: TRBV10-3; cdr3_nt: TGTGCCATCAGTGAGCCAGGGGCGAGCACTGAAGCTTTCTTT; cdr3_aa: CAISEPGASTEAFF